The entry that follows covers one TCR beta chain sequence. Cohort 3 recovery required two negative PCRs, clearance, or symptom resolution. This sample was included in a study of blood T cell repertoires in COVID-19. Authors' data handling: Estimation of nucleated cell counts was performed using reference gene primer amplification. This table comes from immunoSEQ multiplex PCR, and its TCRdb copy is limited to in-frame clones, with some not included. Clonal size and the V and J genes are those of that table, whereas D and trimming came from the DNA. The table records about 330,000 clones, 80% to 90% of them present only once. This CDR3 spans 13 amino acids. The V gene lost 7 bases and the J gene lost 8 bases, with 15 bases spanning the gap. Germline V lookup: CDR1 MDHEN, CDR2 SYDVKM.

The chain joins TRBV28 to TRBJ1-5; TRBD1 might be the D (5 bases). What was sequenced was PBMCs or T cells enriched from blood (not recorded which). The sequence came from a woman in her twenties or thirties who had recovered from COVID-19. In DNA, the CDR3 is TGTGCCAGCACTACAGGCGGTTTTAAGCCCCAGCATTTT. Protein product: CASTTGGFKPQHF.